Below, 22 T cell receptor beta chains from the same sample are listed, as sequenced in a study of blood T cell repertoires in COVID-19 (dated by TCRdb to about 2020). Receptor amplification or capture employed the immunoSEQ multiplex PCR assay. TCRdb provides this immuneACCESS table in a form limited to in-frame rearrangements. Some clones are lacking; in checked studies, under half of them reflect an unresolved V gene, and why the rest are absent is not known. In this sample the table shows about 380,000 clones, approximately 80% of which occur a single time. The leading ten clones occupy 0.85% to 1.2% of the sample. Material: peripheral blood. Receptor source: a human donor with acute or convalescent COVID-19. The donor label of this sample is uncertain.

Turning to this clone: This sample also contains other DNA sequences that code for the same CDR3. This sequence joins TRBV7-9 and TRBJ2-5; 15 bases match TRBD2. V was pared by 5 bases and J by 1 base, with 2 bases of the junction left unmatched. The CDR3 totals 16 residues. The germline CDR1 and CDR2 sequences are SEHNR and FQNEAQ (reference sequence). CDR3 loop: CASSPGLAGGQETQYF. For the CDR3, the DNA is TGTGCCAGCAGCCCGGGACTAGCGGGAGGCCAAGAGACCCAGTACTTC. Combining the CDR3 with reference TRBV7-9 and TRBJ2-5 gives the whole variable domain DTGVSQNPRHKITKRGQNVTFRCDPISEHNRLYWYRQTLGQGPEFLTYFQNEAQLEKSRLLSDRFSAERPKGSFSTLEIQRTEQGDSAMYLCASSPGLAGGQETQYFGPGTRLLVL.

This clone was seen once. The rearrangement uses TRBV2 and TRBJ2-1; 11 bases are a match to TRBD2. This CDR3 contains 18 residues. Per the germline V gene, CDR1 is SNHLY and CDR2 is FYNNEI. J gave up 7 bases and V 6 bases, and 17 bases lay outside the gene matches. The CDR3 region has the DNA TGTGCCAGCAGCACCTCAGGGGTAGCGGGGGGGCTGGGTAATGAGCAGTTCTTC. Its protein is CASSTSGVAGGLGNEQFF.

The V gene is TRBV3-1 (or the pseudogene TRBV3-2), the J gene TRBJ1-2; D ambiguous. The V gene's germline CDR1 is LGHDT and CDR2 YNNKEL (reference sequence). The CDR3 spans 15 residues. V gave up 0 bases and J gave up 2 bases, with 10 bases separating them. CDR3 nucleotide sequence: TGTGCCAGCAGCCAAGACAGGCAACAAAACTATGGCTACACCTTC. It is translated as CASSQDRQQNYGYTF.

The CDR3 sequence is CASSLDRDTEAFF. For the CDR3, the DNA is TGTGCCAGCAGCTTAGATCGGGACACTGAAGCTTTCTTT. V and J are TRBV11-3 and TRBJ1-1; D remains ambiguous. Germline assignment: CDR1 SGHNT and CDR2 YENEEA. Trimming removed 0 bases at V and 3 bases at J, with 5 bases between. The CDR3 length is 13 residues.

The CDR3 DNA reads as TGTGCCAGCAGGCCACCGGGACACGCGACCTACGAGCAGTACTTC. Translated, it gives CASRPPGHATYEQYF. The chain couples TRBV6-5 to TRBJ2-7, with D possibly TRBD1 on 6 matching bases. Looked up from germline, CDR1 is MNHEY and CDR2 is SVGAGI. Trimming removed 6 bases at V and 2 bases at J, with 17 bases between. This CDR3 is 15 amino acids long.

CDR3 amino acids: CATRSPTADYSNQPQHF. CDR3 nucleotides: TGTGCCACCCGGTCCCCGACAGCTGATTATAGCAATCAGCCCCAGCATTTT. This chain links TRBV9 with TRBJ1-5, with D possibly TRBD1 on 5 matching bases. Trimming cost V 9 bases and J 0 bases, with 22 bases left between them. Germline loops: CDR1 SGDLS, CDR2 YYNGEE. This CDR3 spans 17 amino acids.

The genes are TRBV12-3 or TRBV12-4 and TRBJ1-1; D gene uncertain. V lost 6 bases, J lost 1 base, and 6 bases lay in between. The CDR3 covers 12 residues. The CDR3 DNA sequence: TGTGCCAGCAGAGACACGAACACTGAAGCTTTCTTT. It is translated as CASRDTNTEAFF.

The J gene is TRBJ2-5, the V gene TRBV11-3, with D maybe TRBD2 (5 bases). The CDR3 is 13 residues long. Between the trimmed V and J ends, which lost 5 bases and 4 bases, there was a span of 11 bases. The germline V gene encodes CDR1 SGHNT and CDR2 YENEEA. The CDR3 region is CASSPGVSETQYF. The CDR3 DNA sequence: TGTGCCAGCAGCCCCGGGGTATCAGAGACCCAGTACTTC.

This chain connects TRBV19 to TRBJ2-5; 15 nucleotides match TRBD2. Germline V CDR1 and CDR2: LNHDA, SQIVND (reference sequence). The CDR3 sequence is 16 residues long. J lost 2 bases, V lost 5 bases, and 3 bases had no gene match. The CDR3 loop reads CASSYGLAGGQETQYF. Written as DNA, the CDR3 is TGTGCCAGTAGTTACGGACTAGCGGGAGGGCAAGAGACCCAGTACTTC.

This clone was observed a handful of times. The V call is TRBV6-5, the J call TRBJ2-1; tentative D call: TRBD2 (5 bases). This CDR3 spans 14 amino acids. Deletions cut 6 bases from V and 4 bases from J, with 13 bases between. In germline, CDR1 is MNHEY, CDR2 SVGAGI. This CDR3 reads CASRLASDYNEQFF. DNA of the CDR3: TGTGCCAGCAGGCTAGCTTCGGATTACAATGAGCAGTTCTTC.

As for this clone: At the DNA level, this CDR3 is encoded by other sequences in the same sample as well. The chain carries TRBV6-1 and TRBJ1-1; D unclear. Trimming stripped 2 bases from V and 1 base from J, with 5 bases between. Germline V gives CDR1 MNHNS, CDR2 SASEGT. The CDR3 runs to 13 residues. The CDR3 region is CASSERSNTEAFF. The CDR3 DNA follows: TGTGCCAGCAGTGAACGGTCGAACACTGAAGCTTTCTTT.

The chain joins TRBV3-1 (or the pseudogene TRBV3-2) to TRBJ1-2; the match to TRBD1 covers 9 bases. The CDR3 has 18 residues. CDR1 and CDR2 (germline): LGHDT, YNNKEL (reference sequence). V shed 0 bases and J 0 bases; nucleotides not matched to a gene: 8. The CDR3 spells CASSQDTRTGATNYGYTF. In DNA form, the CDR3 reads TGTGCCAGCAGCCAAGATACACGGACAGGGGCTACTAACTATGGCTACACCTTC.

On this clone: The DNA is left out, because the CDR3 cannot be placed on it with certainty; the CDR3 is given as TCRdb lists it. This rearrangement joins TRBV5-4 to TRBJ2-5; the D segment call TRBD2 is taken from the table without a DNA check. Inclusive of both ends, the CDR3 amounts to 13 amino acids. Germline CDR1 reads SGHNT; CDR2 reads YYREEE (reference sequence). CDR3 amino acids: CASSSSSGETQYF.

The CDR3 here is CASSQASGQGTINYGYTF. CDR3 bases: TGTGCCAGCAGCCAAGCCTCGGGACAGGGAACGATTAACTATGGCTACACCTTC. The chain recombines TRBV3-1 (or the pseudogene TRBV3-2) with TRBJ1-2; 9 positions agree with TRBD1. CDR1 LGHDT and CDR2 YNNKEL come from the germline V gene (reference sequence). V lost 1 base, J lost 1 base, and 10 bases stayed unmatched. The CDR3 is 18 amino acids.

The chain recombines TRBV5-1 with TRBJ1-1; D gene unclear. Germline lookup yields CDR1 SGHRS and CDR2 YFSETQ. V was cut by 4 bases and J by 1 base, with 14 bases left in between. This CDR3 contains 15 residues. CDR3 in DNA: TGCGCCAGCAGCCCCCCAGGCAGAACGAACACTGAAGCTTTCTTT. Its protein product is CASSPPGRTNTEAFF.

The J gene is TRBJ2-1, the V gene TRBV6-5; 11 nucleotides match TRBD2. The junction had 6 bases not matched to a gene; V was cut back by 5 bases and J by 6 bases. The CDR3 loop spans 15 amino acids. Germline-derived CDR1 and CDR2 are MNHEY and SVGAGI. CDR3 protein: CASSRGLAGINEQFF. Written as DNA, the CDR3 is TGTGCCAGCAGTCGCGGACTAGCGGGTATCAATGAGCAGTTCTTC.

This clone was found a few times. The chain has TRBV6-6 and TRBJ1-6; 8 nucleotides align to TRBD1. Looked up from germline, CDR1 is MNHNY and CDR2 is SVGAGI (reference sequence). The CDR3 has 15 amino acids. Germline trimming cut 5 bases from V and 8 bases from J; bases unmatched to any gene: 8. The CDR3 nucleotides read TGTGCCAGCAGTAGAGGACAGGGAACATATTCACCCCTCCACTTT. It translates to CASSRGQGTYSPLHF.

This clone was seen a handful of times. The rearrangement uses TRBV5-4 and TRBJ2-1; 10 nucleotides match TRBD2. The CDR3 covers 15 residues. J was trimmed by 5 bases and V by 1 base; bases with no gene match: 3. Germline assignment: CDR1 SGHNT and CDR2 YYREEE (reference sequence). The CDR3 loop reads CASSLLAGVDNEQFF. The CDR3 coding sequence is TGTGCCAGCAGCTTGCTAGCGGGAGTCGACAATGAGCAGTTCTTC. Based on the CDR3 plus reference TRBV5-4 and TRBJ2-1, the full variable domain is ETGVTQSPTHLIKTRGQQVTLRCSSQSGHNTVSWYQQALGQGPQFIFQYYREEENGRGNFPPRFSGLQFPNYSSELNVNALELDDSALYLCASSLLAGVDNEQFFGPGTRLTVL.

J is TRBJ1-3 and V is TRBV6-1, with TRBD1 as a possible D gene (5 bases). V gave up 2 bases and J gave up 8 bases, with 25 bases separating them. The CDR3 length is 18 residues. The germline gives CDR1 MNHNS, CDR2 SASEGT. DNA of the CDR3: TGTGCCAGCAGTGAACTGGGGGGAATGTTGGCAGGGAAGGACACCATATATTTT. This gives the protein CASSELGGMLAGKDTIYF.

The chain links TRBV20-1 to TRBJ1-1; D is undetermined. Germline-derived CDR1 and CDR2 are DFQATT and SNEGSKA (reference sequence). The CDR3 has 11 amino acids. V was clipped by 0 bases and J by 7 bases, with 6 bases between them. CDR3 DNA sequence: TGCAGTGCTAGAGACAGTAATGAAGCTTTCTTT. Amino acids: CSARDSNEAFF.

Concerning this clone: A read error may account for a junction end that differs from germline. The chain uses TRBV12-3 or TRBV12-4 and TRBJ1-2; TRBD1 matches 8 bases. This CDR3 is built from 11 residues. The CDR3 DNA reads as TGTGCCTGCAGGGGGCGCGAAGGCTACACCTTC. It specifies CACRGREGYTF.

The V call is TRBV28, the J call TRBJ1-1; 8 bases are a match to TRBD1. Germline trimming cut 5 bases from V and 4 bases from J; bases unmatched to any gene: 0. Germline CDR1 MDHEN, CDR2 SYDVKM. This CDR3 spans 12 amino acids. The CDR3 loop is CASSTGGTEAFF. Written as DNA, the CDR3 is TGTGCCAGCAGTACAGGGGGCACTGAAGCTTTCTTT.